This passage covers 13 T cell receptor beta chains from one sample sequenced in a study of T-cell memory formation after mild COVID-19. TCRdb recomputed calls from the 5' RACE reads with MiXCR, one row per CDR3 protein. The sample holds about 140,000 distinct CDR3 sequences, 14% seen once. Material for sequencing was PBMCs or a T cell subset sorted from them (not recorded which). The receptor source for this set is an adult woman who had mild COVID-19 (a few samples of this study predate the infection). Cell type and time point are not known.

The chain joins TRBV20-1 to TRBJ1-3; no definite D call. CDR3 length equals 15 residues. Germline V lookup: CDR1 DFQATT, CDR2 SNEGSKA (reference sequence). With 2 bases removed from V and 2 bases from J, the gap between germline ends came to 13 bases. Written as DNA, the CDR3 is TGCAGTGCTAGACGGTCACTTGTCCCTGGAAACACCATATATTTT. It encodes CSARRSLVPGNTIYF.

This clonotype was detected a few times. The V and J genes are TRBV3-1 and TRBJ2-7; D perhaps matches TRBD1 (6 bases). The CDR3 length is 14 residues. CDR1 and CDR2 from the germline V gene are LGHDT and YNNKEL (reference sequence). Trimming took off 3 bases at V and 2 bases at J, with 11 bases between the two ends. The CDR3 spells CASSHSSGAYEQYF. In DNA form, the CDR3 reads TGTGCCAGCAGCCACAGTTCAGGGGCCTACGAGCAGTACTTC.

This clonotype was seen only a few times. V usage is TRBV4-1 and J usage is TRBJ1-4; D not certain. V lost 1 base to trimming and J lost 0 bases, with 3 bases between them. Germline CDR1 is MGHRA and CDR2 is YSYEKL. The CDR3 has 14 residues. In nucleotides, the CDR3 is TGCGCCAGCAGCCAAGCACCAACTAATGAAAAACTGTTTTTT. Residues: CASSQAPTNEKLFF.

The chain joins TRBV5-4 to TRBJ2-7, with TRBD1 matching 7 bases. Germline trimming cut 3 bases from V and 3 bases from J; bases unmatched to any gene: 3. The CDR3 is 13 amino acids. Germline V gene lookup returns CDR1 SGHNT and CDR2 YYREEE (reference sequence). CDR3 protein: CASSSDRDYEQYF. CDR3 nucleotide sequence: TGTGCCAGCAGCTCAGACAGGGACTACGAGCAGTACTTC. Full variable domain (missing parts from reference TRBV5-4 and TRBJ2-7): ETGVTQSPTHLIKTRGQQVTLRCSSQSGHNTVSWYQQALGQGPQFIFQYYREEENGRGNFPPRFSGLQFPNYSSELNVNALELDDSALYLCASSSDRDYEQYFGPGTRLTVT.

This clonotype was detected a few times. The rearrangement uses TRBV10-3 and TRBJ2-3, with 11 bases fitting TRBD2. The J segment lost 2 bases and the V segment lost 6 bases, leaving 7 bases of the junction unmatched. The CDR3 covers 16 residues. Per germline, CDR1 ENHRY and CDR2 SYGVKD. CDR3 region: CAIRKTSGIITDTQYF. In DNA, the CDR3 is TGTGCCATCAGAAAGACTAGCGGGATAATCACAGATACGCAGTATTTT.

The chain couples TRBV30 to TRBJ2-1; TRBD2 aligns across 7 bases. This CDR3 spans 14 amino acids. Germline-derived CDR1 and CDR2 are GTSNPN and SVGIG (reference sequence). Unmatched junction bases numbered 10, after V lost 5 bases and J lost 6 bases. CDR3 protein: CAWASGILPNEQFF. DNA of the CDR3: TGTGCCTGGGCGAGCGGGATACTTCCCAATGAGCAGTTCTTC.

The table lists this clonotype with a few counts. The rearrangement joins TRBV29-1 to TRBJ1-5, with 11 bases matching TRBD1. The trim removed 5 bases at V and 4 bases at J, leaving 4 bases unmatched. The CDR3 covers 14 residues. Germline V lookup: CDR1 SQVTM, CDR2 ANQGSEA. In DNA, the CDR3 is TGCAGCGTTTTGGGACAGGGGGAGAATCAGCCCCAGCATTTT. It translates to CSVLGQGENQPQHF.

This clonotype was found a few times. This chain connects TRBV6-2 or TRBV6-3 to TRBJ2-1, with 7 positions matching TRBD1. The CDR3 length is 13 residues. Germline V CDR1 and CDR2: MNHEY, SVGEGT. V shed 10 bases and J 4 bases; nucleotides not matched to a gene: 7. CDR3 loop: CAITDRRYNEQFF. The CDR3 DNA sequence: TGTGCCATTACGGACAGGAGGTACAATGAGCAGTTCTTC.

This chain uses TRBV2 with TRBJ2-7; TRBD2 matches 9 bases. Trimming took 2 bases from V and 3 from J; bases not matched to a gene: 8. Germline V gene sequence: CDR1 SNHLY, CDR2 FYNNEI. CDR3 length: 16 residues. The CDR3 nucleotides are TGTGCCAGCAGTGAAAGGACTAGCGTAGAATACTACGAGCAGTACTTC. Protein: CASSERTSVEYYEQYF.

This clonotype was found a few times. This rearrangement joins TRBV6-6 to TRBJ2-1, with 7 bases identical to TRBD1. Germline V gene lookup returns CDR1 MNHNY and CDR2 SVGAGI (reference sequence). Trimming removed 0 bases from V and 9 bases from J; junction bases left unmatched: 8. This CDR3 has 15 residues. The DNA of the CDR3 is TGTGCCAGCAGTTACTCGGGAACAGGGGCTAGTGAGCAGTTCTTC. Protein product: CASSYSGTGASEQFF.

The CDR3: CASSLGTGAETYEQYF. The CDR3 DNA sequence: TGTGCCAGCAGCTTAGGGACAGGGGCCGAAACCTACGAGCAGTACTTC. The chain is built from TRBV7-6 and TRBJ2-7; 9 bases fit TRBD1. Germline CDR1 is SGHVS and CDR2 is FNYEAQ. The CDR3 extends over 16 amino acids. V shed 1 base and J 2 bases; nucleotides not matched to a gene: 6.

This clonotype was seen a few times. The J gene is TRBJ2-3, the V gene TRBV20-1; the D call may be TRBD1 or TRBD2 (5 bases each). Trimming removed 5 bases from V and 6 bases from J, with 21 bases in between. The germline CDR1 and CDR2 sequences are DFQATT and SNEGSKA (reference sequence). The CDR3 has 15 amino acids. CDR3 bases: TGCAGTGCTGATAGCCGGGACGGAGGCCTGGATACGCAGTATTTT. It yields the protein CSADSRDGGLDTQYF.

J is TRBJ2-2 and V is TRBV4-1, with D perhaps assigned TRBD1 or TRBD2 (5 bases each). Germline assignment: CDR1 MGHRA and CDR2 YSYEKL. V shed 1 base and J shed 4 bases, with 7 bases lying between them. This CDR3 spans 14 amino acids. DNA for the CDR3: TGCGCCAGCAGCCAAGGGGGGTTCACCGGGGAGCTGTTTTTT. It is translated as CASSQGGFTGELFF.